These 3 T cell receptor beta chains originate from one sample sequenced in a study of cytomegalovirus exposure and HLA in healthy donors. PCR was performed using 60 Vbeta and 13 Jbeta primers. Assay: immunoSEQ multiplex PCR; the TCRdb copy retains only in-frame clones and omits some. This repertoire shows 150,000 to 200,000 clones, approximately 81% found once; its top ten account for approximately 2%. Sequenced sample: PBMCs. The receptors stem from a man in his late teens or twenties in good health and CMV-seronegative.

The gene calls are TRBV5-1 and TRBJ1-1, with 7 nucleotides matching TRBD1. Germline CDR1 and CDR2: SGHRS and YFSETQ. Losses at the gene ends were 1 base for V and 5 bases for J; bases not matched to a gene: 8. The CDR3 is 15 amino acids. The CDR3 loop reads CASSLTGADRTEAFF. The CDR3 DNA is TGCGCCAGCAGCTTGACAGGGGCCGACAGGACTGAAGCTTTCTTT.

The chain uses TRBV5-6 and TRBJ2-7; TRBD2 agrees at 7 bases. Trimming took 4 bases from V and 6 from J; bases not matched to a gene: 10. Germline values: CDR1 SGHDT, CDR2 YYEEEE. This CDR3 region has 14 residues. CDR3 sequence: CASSIRGGRFEQYF. DNA for the CDR3: TGTGCCAGCAGCATACGAGGCGGGAGATTCGAGCAGTACTTC.

The chain combines TRBV19 with TRBJ1-6; 7 nucleotides line up with TRBD1. V lost 3 bases and J lost 10; bases outside the gene matches: 6. The CDR3 is made up of 14 amino acids. Germline CDR1 is LNHDA and CDR2 is SQIVND (reference sequence). The CDR3 loop reads CASSIGQAKSPLHF. CDR3 coding DNA: TGTGCCAGTAGTATTGGACAGGCAAAATCACCCCTCCACTTT.